The 5 T cell receptor beta chains given below trace back to one sample, sequenced in a study of cytomegalovirus exposure and HLA in healthy donors. Use of 60 Vbeta and 13 Jbeta primers characterized the PCR. Libraries were prepared by immunoSEQ multiplex PCR; TCRdb keeps only in-frame clonotypes and omits some of them. The data contain 150,000 to 200,000 clones, around 81% of them seen just once; the ten biggest clones take up 1.5% to 2%. The specimen was PBMCs. These receptors were obtained from a man aged 18 to 29 in good health and CMV-seronegative.

This chain uses TRBV7-6 with TRBJ2-5; D not resolved. The CDR3 sequence is 14 residues long. Germline CDR1 reads SGHVS; CDR2 reads FNYEAQ. The V and J ends lost 7 bases and 2 bases respectively, with 14 bases between them. For the CDR3, the DNA is TGTGCCAGCACCCATTCGGGTGCACAAGAGACCCAGTACTTC. This gives the protein CASTHSGAQETQYF.

This clone came up a few times. At the DNA level, this CDR3 is encoded by other sequences in the same sample as well. V and J are TRBV18 and TRBJ2-7; unclear D gene. The germline V and J ends were trimmed by 2 bases and 3 bases, with 5 bases remaining between them. CDR1 and CDR2 (germline): KGHSH, LQKENI. This CDR3 has 12 residues. This CDR3 reads CASSPGRYEQYF. CDR3 in DNA: TGTGCCAGCTCACCAGGGCGCTACGAGCAGTACTTC.

The chain recombines TRBV4-3 with TRBJ2-2, with 7 bases identical to TRBD2. The CDR3 covers 14 residues. Germline V CDR1 and CDR2: LGHNA, YSLEER. J was trimmed by 3 bases and V by 3 bases; bases with no gene match: 1. The CDR3 coding sequence is TGCGCCAGCAGCCAGACTAGCTACACCGGGGAGCTGTTTTTT. Protein: CASSQTSYTGELFF.

This chain uses TRBV5-4 with TRBJ2-2, with 7 bases aligning to TRBD2. V shed 6 bases, J shed 4 bases, and the junction held 12 bases outside the gene matches. The CDR3 contains 16 residues. The V gene's germline CDR1 is SGHNT and CDR2 YYREEE (reference sequence). The CDR3 sequence is CASTRWGGSSTGELFF. CDR3 nucleotides: TGTGCCAGCACCCGGTGGGGGGGGAGTAGCACCGGGGAGCTGTTTTTT.

On this clone: The junction shows a germline mismatch at one end, possibly a read error. V and J are TRBV7-9 and TRBJ2-5; D may be TRBD1 (5 bases). The CDR3 is made up of 16 amino acids. Germline V lookup: CDR1 SEHNR, CDR2 FQNEAQ (reference sequence). The CDR3 reads CSSSSIRRGLQETQYF. The CDR3 region has the DNA TGTTCCAGCAGCTCAATACGAAGGGGCCTACAAGAGACCCAGTACTTC.